Listed below are T cell receptor beta chains from one sample, sequenced in a study of technical replicates of blood from a handful of donors. Using immunoSEQ multiplex PCR, the repertoire was profiled, and TCRdb retains in-frame clones only, with some absent. The data hold roughly 45,000 clones, with 92% observed a single time. Sequencing was done on a sample of PBMCs. Receptors were obtained from a human donor in good health. Some clones in this sample may be carry-over from other donors' samples. Both conserved end residues are part of each CDR3. The order of the fields is clone size, CDR3 length, J gene, V gene, D gene, CDR3 DNA, CDR3 protein. A D gene is named only where the DNA matches it firmly. Rows give clone size only sometimes, using once, few, many, or a class for an expanded clone.

-	14	TRBJ2-7	TRBV12-5	TRBD1	TGTGCTAGTGGCCCGGGACAGAGCTCCTACGAGCAGTACTTC	CASGPGQSSYEQYF
-	15	TRBJ2-7	TRBV5-1	TRBD1	TGCGCCAGCAGCATAAACCCGGGACAGAACTACGAGCAGTACTTC	CASSINPGQNYEQYF
-	14	TRBJ2-5	TRBV6-1	-	TGTGCCAGCAGCCAAGAACAGGGTTCAGAGACCCAGTACTTC	CASSQEQGSETQYF
-	16	TRBJ2-2	TRBV2	TRBD2	TGTGCCAGCAGAGTAGGGACTAGCGGTAACACCGGGGAGCTGTTTTTT	CASRVGTSGNTGELFF
-	11	TRBJ1-2	TRBV28	-	TGTGCCAGCAGTCACAGGGCTGGCTACACCTTC	CASSHRAGYTF
-	16	TRBJ1-3	TRBV9	TRBD1	TGTGCCAGCAGCCCTGGACAGGGGCCAATTTCGGACACCATATATTTT	CASSPGQGPISDTIYF
once	16	TRBJ1-5	TRBV9	-	TGTGCCAGCACCTTAAGACAGGAGATTAGCAATCAGCCCCAGCATTTT	CASTLRQEISNQPQHF
-	16	TRBJ2-7	TRBV4-2	-	TGTGCCAGCAGCCAAGATCCATCGGCCGGGAGCTACGAGCAGTACTTC	CASSQDPSAGSYEQYF
-	15	TRBJ2-2	TRBV6-6	TRBD1	TGTGCCAGCAGCGTGACAGGGGGCAAGACCGGGGAGCTGTTTTTT	CASSVTGGKTGELFF
-	14	TRBJ1-2	TRBV19	-	TGTGCCAGTACCCCCGGAGAGGCCCCTTCTAGTTACACCTTC	CASTPGEAPSSYTF
-	15	TRBJ1-2	TRBV5-1	-	TGCGCCAGCAGCTTGGATAGTACCTCTAACTATGGCTACACCTTC	CASSLDSTSNYGYTF
-	15	TRBJ1-1	TRBV7-9	TRBD1	TGTGCCAGCAGCTTCTACAGGGGGGCAGGCACTGAAGCTTTCTTT	CASSFYRGAGTEAFF
-	17	TRBJ2-3	TRBV7-2	TRBD2	TGTGCCAGCAGCTTATCACAGCGGGGGCGTGGAAAAGATACGCAGTATTTT	CASSLSQRGRGKDTQYF
-	16	TRBJ1-3	TRBV7-2	TRBD1	TGTGCCAGCAGCTCCAGACAGGGGGCGTCTGGAAACACCATATATTTT	CASSSRQGASGNTIYF
-	16	TRBJ2-3	TRBV15	TRBD2	TGTGCCACCAGCAGGGGGAATAGCGGGACCCCAGATACGCAGTATTTT	CATSRGNSGTPDTQYF
once	14	TRBJ2-7	TRBV2	TRBD1	TGTGCCAGCAGGAAAGGGACAGGGGGATACGAGCAGTACTTC	CASRKGTGGYEQYF
-	19	TRBJ2-5	TRBV4-3	TRBD2	TGCGCCAGCAGCCAAGATTGGCGGACTAGCGGGGGCTACGGGGAGACCCAGTACTTC	CASSQDWRTSGGYGETQYF
-	15	TRBJ1-4	TRBV23-1	-	TGCGCCAGCAGTCACCCCGGGGTTGCCGGGGAAAAACTGTTTTTT	CASSHPGVAGEKLFF
-	16	TRBJ2-3	TRBV4-2	TRBD2	TGTGCCAGCAGCCAAGATCGCGGGGGGGGCGGAGATACGCAGTATTTT	CASSQDRGGGGDTQYF
-	13	TRBJ2-7	TRBV7-2	TRBD1	TGTGCCAGCAGCTTGGGACAGAACTACGAGCAGTACTTC	CASSLGQNYEQYF
-	13	TRBJ1-3	TRBV7-9	-	TGTGCCAGCAGCGTGGACACTGGAAACACCATATATTTT	CASSVDTGNTIYF
-	14	TRBJ2-2	TRBV10-3	TRBD1	TGTGCCATCGCCGGGACAGGGGACCTCGGGGAGCTGTTTTTT	CAIAGTGDLGELFF
-	13	TRBJ1-2	TRBV6-5	-	TGTGCCAGCAGAGAGCAGGGGAAGAATGGCTACACCTTC	CASREQGKNGYTF
few	16	TRBJ1-3	TRBV7-2	TRBD1	TGTGCCAGCAGCCCGTCCCGGGACAGGGCTGGAAACACCATATATTTT	CASSPSRDRAGNTIYF
once	16	TRBJ1-1	TRBV7-2	-	TGTGCCAGCAGCTTAAGTGTTGCCGGGGGAGTCACTGAAGCTTTCTTT	CASSLSVAGGVTEAFF
-	13	TRBJ2-3	TRBV10-3	TRBD1	TGTGCCACCGTGGGACAGAACACAGATACGCAGTATTTT	CATVGQNTDTQYF
-	15	TRBJ2-3	TRBV7-9	-	TGTGCCAGCAGCTTTAGCGGTCCTGGGGCAGATACGCAGTATTTT	CASSFSGPGADTQYF
-	14	TRBJ1-2	TRBV6-1	-	TGTGCCAGCAGCAAAGAGCGGAGGGTGCAGGGCTACACCTTC	CASSKERRVQGYTF
-	14	TRBJ1-1	TRBV9	-	TGTGCCAGCAGCCCGCTGGGACAGAACACTGAAGCTTTCTTT	CASSPLGQNTEAFF
-	16	TRBJ1-6	TRBV6-5	-	TGTGCCAGCAGTTACTCGAGTGTTAGAGATAATTCACTCCTCCACTTT	CASSYSSVRDNSLLHF
-	12	TRBJ1-1	TRBV29-1	TRBD1	TGCAGCGGACGGGACAGGCTAACTGAAGCTTTCTTT	CSGRDRLTEAFF
-	17	TRBJ2-7	TRBV5-1	TRBD1	TGCGCCAGCAGGTCCGGGACAGGCAATATTTTCTCCTACGAGCAGTACTTC	CASRSGTGNIFSYEQYF
-	15	TRBJ2-7	TRBV10-3	TRBD1	TGTGCCATCAGTGATGGACAGGTGAGCTCCTACGAGCAGTACTTC	CAISDGQVSSYEQYF
-	19	TRBJ2-1	TRBV9	TRBD2	TGTGCCAGCAGCGTTTCGACTAGCGGGGGGGATATCTCCTACAATGAGCAGTTCTTC	CASSVSTSGGDISYNEQFF
-	18	TRBJ2-2	TRBV7-9	TRBD1	TGTGCCAGCAGCTCAAGAAAGACCCGGGACAGGGACATCGGGGAGCTGTTTTTT	CASSSRKTRDRDIGELFF
once	17	TRBJ1-1	TRBV4-2	-	TGTGCCAGCAGCCAAGATCTGCAGGGCAGCGGGGGGACTGAAGCTTTCTTT	CASSQDLQGSGGTEAFF
-	16	TRBJ2-2	TRBV7-9	-	-	CASSPRVLLRAGELFF
once	14	TRBJ2-3	TRBV4-2	TRBD2	TGTGCCAGCAGCCCGGGACTAGAGGGGGGTACGCAGTATTTT	CASSPGLEGGTQYF
once	15	TRBJ2-7	TRBV4-3	TRBD2	TGCGCCAGCAGCCAAGATCGGCTAGCGGAGGTAGAGCAGTACTTC	CASSQDRLAEVEQYF
-	14	TRBJ2-7	TRBV6-6	-	TGTGCCAGCAGCAATCACATCGTAGGAGGCGAGCAGTACTTC	CASSNHIVGGEQYF
-	16	TRBJ1-5	TRBV7-4	-	TGTGCCAGCAGCCAAACCCTGGACGGGACTCGTCAGCCCCAGCATTTT	CASSQTLDGTRQPQHF
-	15	TRBJ2-5	TRBV6-1	TRBD1	TGTGCCAGCAGTGCGGCCCAGGGGGCCTGGGAGACCCAGTACTTC	CASSAAQGAWETQYF
-	15	TRBJ1-2	TRBV6-1	TRBD1	TGTGCCAGCAGTTCCCTAGGGACAGGGAACTATGGCTACACCTTC	CASSSLGTGNYGYTF
-	15	TRBJ1-4	TRBV11-2	TRBD1	TGTGCCAGCAGCTTAACAGGGGCAACTAATGAAAAACTGTTTTTT	CASSLTGATNEKLFF
-	16	TRBJ2-7	TRBV11-2	TRBD2	TGTGCCAGCAGCTTACCGGGACTAGCGGGACGCTACGAGCAGTACTTC	CASSLPGLAGRYEQYF
-	13	TRBJ2-3	TRBV6-5	-	TGTGCCAGCAGTTCGCAAGGAGCAGATACGCAGTATTTT	CASSSQGADTQYF
-	15	TRBJ2-3	TRBV12-5	TRBD2	TGTGCTAGTGGTTTAAGCGGGGGGGGCACAGATACGCAGTATTTT	CASGLSGGGTDTQYF
-	18	TRBJ1-1	TRBV21-1	-	TGTGCCAGCAGCAAAGAACGGGACTCTCGTCTACTGAACACTGAAGCTTTCTTT	CASSKERDSRLLNTEAFF
-	19	TRBJ2-6	TRBV18	-	TGTGCCAGCTCACCGGCAGGGGCCAGGGAACACTCTGGGGCCAACGTCCTGACTTTC	CASSPAGAREHSGANVLTF
-	12	TRBJ1-6	TRBV7-9	-	TGTGCCAGCAGCCCTCCGTATTCACCCCTCCACTTT	CASSPPYSPLHF
-	15	TRBJ2-7	TRBV4-2	TRBD2	TGTGCCAGCAGCAACTGGGCTAGCGGGAGTTGGGAGCAGTACTTC	CASSNWASGSWEQYF
-	14	TRBJ2-7	TRBV6-6	-	TGTGCCAGCAGTCAATCAAGTCAGAACTACGAGCAGTACTTC	CASSQSSQNYEQYF
-	16	TRBJ2-3	TRBV4-1	TRBD2	TGCGCCAGCAGCCAAGCGGATAGGGCTAGCGGGAATACGCAGTATTTT	CASSQADRASGNTQYF
-	14	TRBJ2-5	TRBV2	TRBD2	TGTGCCAGCAGAAATAGCGGGGCTAAAGAGACCCAGTACTTC	CASRNSGAKETQYF
-	12	TRBJ1-1	TRBV5-1	-	TGCGCCAGCAGCTTCAGGGGAGCGGAAGCTTTCTTT	CASSFRGAEAFF